This T cell receptor (beta chain) originates from a study of blood T cells in healthy people across ages. Findings and limits, study-wide: Diversity of TCR beta per million T cells declined in a roughly linear way with age. The donors' CMV status was not determined, possibly confounding changes in expanded clonotypes. Researchers judged that diversity estimates from one million T cells fell short of true values.

A J-beta primer mix and a sample-barcoded 5' primer were used in a second PCR of roughly 6 to 11 cycles. TCRdb reprocessed the 5' RACE reads with MiXCR, giving one entry per CDR3 protein. This sample has fewer than 2,000,000 distinct CDR3 sequences, with approximately 32% found just once. Trimming pared 0 bases from V and 3 bases from J, leaving 8 bases between. The CDR3 has 13 residues. Looked up from germline, CDR1 is DFQATT and CDR2 is SNEGSKA (reference sequence). Per individual sample, total RNA of at least 6 micrograms was extracted. With regard to this clonotype: Its antigen is currently unknown.

The receptor was isolated from a woman in her twenties or thirties in good health. Sample: blood. The J gene is TRBJ1-1, the V gene TRBV20-1, with TRBD1 as a possible D gene (5 bases). The CDR3 region has the DNA TGCAGTGCTAGAGATATGGGGGACACTGAAGCTTTCTTT. It specifies CSARDMGDTEAFF.